These 21 T cell receptor beta chains were sequenced from one sample in a study of post-analysis software for immune sequencing data. Overall study findings and caveats: In patients, 4 to 6 TRBV segments were more frequent than in controls, with TRBV5-6, TRBV5-1 and TRBV20-1 among them.

Prepared TCR beta cDNA libraries contained unique molecular identifiers. In TCRdb, the PCR reads were re-called with MiXCR into one record per CDR3 protein. The data contain some 500,000 distinct CDR3 sequences, nearly 45% of them singletons. Their antigens are not known. The material sequenced was blood. The receptors originated from a girl between 5 and 17 years old with multiple sclerosis.

This clonotype was counted a few times. The genes are TRBV11-2 and TRBJ2-7; D may correspond to TRBD1 or TRBD2 (5 bases each). Deletions cut 3 bases from V and 2 bases from J, with 14 bases between. The CDR3 sequence is 15 residues long. CDR1 and CDR2 (germline): SGHAT, FQNNGV. CDR3 sequence: CASSFMTGPTYEQYF. The CDR3 DNA is TGTGCCAGCAGCTTTATGACGGGACCTACCTACGAGCAGTACTTC.

This clonotype was seen only a few times. The chain joins TRBV28 to TRBJ2-7; 8 bases agree with TRBD1. V shed 6 bases, J shed 5 bases, and the junction held 6 bases outside the gene matches. Germline CDR1 is MDHEN and CDR2 is SYDVKM. CDR3 size: 13 residues. CDR3 protein: CASRRQGRHEQYF. The CDR3 DNA reads as TGTGCCAGCAGACGACAGGGGCGCCACGAGCAGTACTTC. Combining the CDR3 with reference TRBV28 and TRBJ2-7 gives the whole variable domain DVKVTQSSRYLVKRTGEKVFLECVQDMDHENMFWYRQDPGLGLRLIYFSYDVKMKEKGDIPEGYSVSREKKERFSLILESASTNQTSMYLCASRRQGRHEQYFGPGTRLTVT.

This chain joins TRBV6-5 and TRBJ2-7; 11 positions match TRBD2. CDR1 is MNHEY and CDR2 is SVGAGI in the germline V gene. Trimming removed 2 bases from V and 4 bases from J; junction bases left unmatched: 10. This CDR3 spans 17 amino acids. CDR3 DNA sequence: TGTGCCAGCAGTTACCTTTCCACTAGCGGGAGATCTTACGAGCAGTACTTC. It is translated as CASSYLSTSGRSYEQYF.

The V gene is TRBV20-1, the J gene TRBJ1-2; no clear D. Germline CDR1 reads DFQATT; CDR2 reads SNEGSKA (reference sequence). The CDR3 covers 12 residues. The DNA for the CDR3 is TGCACCTCCAGAGGGCACATCAATGGCTACACCTTC. It specifies CTSRGHINGYTF.

This rearrangement joins TRBV27 to TRBJ2-3; 10 bases are shared with TRBD2. The CDR3 has 16 amino acids. Germline V gene sequence: CDR1 MNHEY, CDR2 SMNVEV (reference sequence). V lost 8 bases, J lost 2 bases, and 10 bases stayed unmatched. The CDR3 nucleotides read TGTGCCAGCGGGCTAGCGGGAGCCTTAGACACAGATACGCAGTATTTT. Encoded protein: CASGLAGALDTDTQYF.

This sequence joins TRBV5-1 and TRBJ2-1, with D maybe TRBD1 (5 bases). CDR3 length: 14 residues. V lost 4 bases, J lost 4 bases, and 12 bases lay in between. Germline loops: CDR1 SGHRS, CDR2 YFSETQ. CDR3 DNA: TGCGCCAGCAGCGCACAACCAGGGTACAATGAGCAGTTCTTC. It yields the protein CASSAQPGYNEQFF.

V is TRBV6-5 and J is TRBJ2-3, with TRBD1 matching 12 bases. The CDR3 spans 15 residues. Germline V gene data show CDR1 as MNHEY and CDR2 as SVGAGI. V shed 6 bases and J 5 bases; nucleotides not matched to a gene: 6. The CDR3 region is CASSSGTGGRDTQYF. DNA of the CDR3: TGTGCCAGCAGCTCCGGGACAGGGGGCAGAGATACGCAGTATTTT.

The J gene is TRBJ2-3, the V gene TRBV6-5; D is unclear. The V end was cut by 0 bases, the J end by 6 bases, with 7 bases between. This CDR3 region has 13 residues. Germline CDR1 reads MNHEY; CDR2 reads SVGAGI. The CDR3 loop reads CASSYSGSDTQYF. The CDR3 DNA is TGTGCCAGCAGTTACTCGGGTTCTGATACGCAGTATTTT.

This chain links TRBV6-5 with TRBJ1-2; D not certain. The CDR3 is 15 amino acids. CDR1 and CDR2 from the germline V gene are MNHEY and SVGAGI. Trimming left V 2 bases short and J 4 bases short, with 14 bases between. The CDR3 loop is CASSYERTAVYGYTF. CDR3 sequence (DNA): TGTGCCAGCAGTTACGAGAGGACTGCGGTCTATGGCTACACCTTC.

The chain uses TRBV3-1 and TRBJ1-2; D might be TRBD1 (5 bases). The ends were cut back, 2 bases at V and 4 bases at J, with 11 bases in the middle. The CDR3 runs to 14 residues. The germline gives CDR1 LGHDT, CDR2 YNNKEL (reference sequence). CDR3 in amino acids: CASSQNTRAYGYTF. CDR3 nucleotide sequence: TGTGCCAGCAGCCAAAATACCAGGGCCTATGGCTACACCTTC. Variable domain in full (rest from reference TRBV3-1 and TRBJ1-2): DTAVSQTPKYLVTQMGNDKSIKCEQNLGHDTMYWYKQDSKKFLKIMFSYNNKELIINETVPNRFSPKSPDKAHLNLHINSLELGDSAVYFCASSQNTRAYGYTFGSGTRLTVV.

This sequence joins TRBV20-1 and TRBJ1-2; D is perhaps TRBD1 (5 bases). The CDR3 runs 13 residues. Germline V lookup: CDR1 DFQATT, CDR2 SNEGSKA (reference sequence). Trimming cost V 0 bases and J 4 bases, with 9 bases left between them. CDR3 amino acids: CSARDQGPYGYTF. CDR3 nucleotide sequence: TGCAGTGCTAGAGATCAGGGCCCCTATGGCTACACCTTC.

This sequence joins TRBV12-3 or TRBV12-4 and TRBJ2-3; 7 bases are a match to TRBD2. V was clipped by 3 bases and J by 15 bases; unmatched bases: 15. The CDR3 has 14 amino acids. CDR3 in amino acids: CASSFGGNTDTEYF. The CDR3 DNA is TGTGCCAGCAGTTTCGGGGGGAACACAGATACGGAATATTTT.

As for this clonotype: At one boundary the junction diverges from the germline segment, which might be a read error. The chain uses TRBV27 and TRBJ2-7, with D possibly being TRBD2 (5 bases). The CDR3 runs 16 residues. Per germline, CDR1 MNHEY and CDR2 SMNVEV (reference sequence). In DNA form, the CDR3 reads TGTGCCGGCAGTTTATCGTATGAGGGTAGCTCCTACGAGCAGTACTTC. Translating it yields CAGSLSYEGSSYEQYF.

With regard to this clonotype: This may stem from a read error, because a much larger clone lies one nucleotide away. The chain employs TRBV5-1 and TRBJ2-7; 16 bases are a match to TRBD2. The CDR3 length is 17 residues. With 4 bases clipped from V and 2 bases from J, the junction kept 6 bases outside the gene matches. CDR1 is SGHRS, CDR2 YFSETQ, per germline. Here the CDR3 DNA reads TGCGCCAGCAGCACCGGGACTAGCGGGAGGGGGACCTACGAGCAGTACTTC. Translating it yields CASSTGTSGRGTYEQYF.

This clonotype was found once. The germline gene is not matched at one end of the junction; a read error may be the cause. The rearrangement uses TRBV6-5 and TRBJ2-1; possibly TRBD2 for D (5 bases). This CDR3 is 15 amino acids long. Germline assignment: CDR1 MNHEY and CDR2 SVGAGI. The CDR3, as DNA: TGTGCCAACAGTTGGACTCTCGATGGGAAGAATGAGCGGTTCTTC. Protein: CANSWTLDGKNERFF.

Many counts were recorded for this clonotype. The gene calls are TRBV6-1 and TRBJ1-2; D remains unclear. The CDR3 runs to 17 residues. Germline V lookup: CDR1 MNHNS, CDR2 SASEGT. Trimming took 6 bases from V and 4 from J, leaving 24 bases between them. As DNA, the CDR3 is TGTGCCAGCAGCCGAGTTCCTTGGTCCGGGAAAGGCTATGGCTACACCTTC. Translating gives CASSRVPWSGKGYGYTF.

V and J are TRBV10-1 and TRBJ2-3; 9 bases match TRBD1. Germline V gene sequence: CDR1 WNHNN, CDR2 SYGVQD (reference sequence). The CDR3 extends over 15 amino acids. The J segment lost 3 bases and the V segment lost 3 bases, leaving 4 bases of the junction unmatched. In DNA, the CDR3 is TGCGCCAGCAGTGACCCGGGACAGGGAACAGATACGCAGTATTTT. Translation gives CASSDPGQGTDTQYF.

This clonotype showed up just a few times. The chain couples TRBV4-1 to TRBJ2-3, with 7 bases matching TRBD2. V was pared by 0 bases and J by 2 bases, with 5 bases of the junction left unmatched. The germline V gene has CDR1 MGHRA and CDR2 YSYEKL. CDR3 size: 16 residues. The CDR3 sequence: CASSQETGRLTDTQYF. DNA for the CDR3: TGCGCCAGCAGCCAAGAGACCGGGAGGCTCACAGATACGCAGTATTTT.

The CDR3 nucleotides are TGTGCCAGCAGCGATCCCTTAGCCTTTTACGAGCAGTACTTC. It encodes CASSDPLAFYEQYF. The V and J genes are TRBV7-9 and TRBJ2-7, with D unclear. Germline loops: CDR1 SEHNR, CDR2 FQNEAQ (reference sequence). The germline V and J ends were trimmed by 5 bases and 4 bases, with 15 bases remaining between them. The CDR3 spans 14 residues.

This clonotype was picked up many times. The chain uses TRBV7-9 and TRBJ2-7; D is tentatively TRBD1 or TRBD2 (5 bases each). The CDR3 consists of 15 residues. V dropped 4 bases and J dropped 3 bases, with 16 bases sitting between them. Germline lookup yields CDR1 SEHNR and CDR2 FQNEAQ (reference sequence). Written as DNA, the CDR3 is TGTGCCAGCAGCTCCCCCTGGGACGCTAGCTACGAGCAGTACTTC. Translated, it gives CASSSPWDASYEQYF.

The chain couples TRBV3-1 to TRBJ1-2; 7 nucleotides match TRBD1. The V segment lost 4 bases and the J segment 7 bases; nucleotides outside the gene matches: 12. Germline V gene lookup returns CDR1 LGHDT and CDR2 YNNKEL (reference sequence). This CDR3 has 15 residues. The DNA for the CDR3 is TGTGCCAGCAGCCCCCCGGGACAGCTCGGGGGTGGCTACACCTTC. It codes for CASSPPGQLGGGYTF.